Presented here are 23 T cell receptor beta chains from one specimen sequenced in a study of T-cell reconstitution after alpha-beta-depleted transplantation in children. Using unique molecular identifiers, the investigators prepared the TCRbeta library. TCRdb fed the PCR reads into MiXCR, producing one record per CDR3 protein. The repertoire has approximately 300,000 distinct CDR3 sequences, approximately 10% of them found once; the top ten carry 23%. Here the sequenced sample was peripheral blood, taken 180 days after TCRalphabeta/CD19-depleted stem cell transplant. Receptor source: a male patient between 2 and 10 years old who had a stem cell transplant for chronic granulomatous disease, so the T cells may come from the graft donor.

This clonotype has a count of ten or more. The rearrangement links TRBV15 to TRBJ2-1; D gene ambiguous. This CDR3 is 13 amino acids long. Looked up from germline, CDR1 is LNHNV and CDR2 is YYDKDF (reference sequence). Deletions cut 0 bases from V and 8 bases from J, with 8 bases between. The CDR3 DNA sequence: TGTGCCACCAGCAGAGATCCCCCCGATGAGCAGTTCTTC. Translation: CATSRDPPDEQFF.

This clonotype has a single count. The CDR3 DNA reads TGTGCCTTCAACCGTAGGATTGTGGGTTTTAGCGGGAGGGCAGATACGCAGTATTTT. This translates into CAFNRRIVGFSGRADTQYF. J is TRBJ2-3 and V is TRBV2, with 11 bases identical to TRBD2. CDR3 length: 19 amino acids. CDR1 SNHLY and CDR2 FYNNEI come from the germline V gene. The V and J ends lost 11 bases and 4 bases, in that order; junction bases with no gene match: 23.

This clonotype has a count of ten or more. The chain uses TRBV6-2 or TRBV6-3 and TRBJ1-6; a possible D gene is TRBD1 (6 bases). The CDR3 extends over 13 amino acids. Trimming removed 11 bases at V and 9 bases at J, with 17 bases between. The germline gives CDR1 MNHEY, CDR2 SVGEGT. Here the CDR3 reads CAGQKEGISPLHF. CDR3 in DNA: TGTGCCGGACAGAAAGAGGGCATTTCACCCCTCCACTTT.

Remarks on this clonotype: This may be a read error: a much more frequent sequence differs by one nucleotide. The conserved closing phenylalanine or tryptophan is absent in this CDR3, likely reflecting a read error. This sequence joins TRBV20-1 and TRBJ2-1, with a tentative D call TRBD2 (5 bases). V was shortened by 3 bases and J by 0 bases, with 9 bases between the two germline ends. The CDR3 runs to 14 residues. Germline lookup yields CDR1 DFQATT and CDR2 SNEGSKA (reference sequence). The CDR3 reads CSASGKSSYNEQFY. The CDR3, as DNA: TGCAGTGCTAGCGGGAAAAGCTCCTACAATGAGCAGTTCTAC.

The table lists this clonotype with many counts. V is TRBV27 and J is TRBJ2-7; 7 positions agree with TRBD1. CDR1 MNHEY and CDR2 SMNVEV come from the germline V gene (reference sequence). CDR3 length: 11 amino acids. Trimming cost V 5 bases and J 9 bases; bases outside gene matches: 4. The CDR3 DNA reads TGTGCCAGCAGTAACGGGACAGCGCAGTACTTC. Translating gives CASSNGTAQYF.

This clonotype was seen a handful of times. The CDR3 protein is CASSVAGAGTYEQYF. CDR3 nucleotides: TGCGCCAGCAGTGTGGCGGGAGCGGGAACCTACGAGCAGTACTTC. This chain joins TRBV5-1 and TRBJ2-7, with 7 bases fitting TRBD2. The V gene end was trimmed by 5 bases and the J gene end by 2 bases; junction bases not matched to a gene: 10. CDR1 and CDR2 (germline): SGHRS, YFSETQ. The CDR3 runs 15 residues.

This clonotype was picked up a small number of times. The rearrangement joins TRBV18 to TRBJ2-1; D may be TRBD1 (6 bases). Germline CDR1 and CDR2: KGHSH and LQKENI. V gave up 5 bases and J gave up 7 bases, with 12 bases separating them. The CDR3 is 13 amino acids. This CDR3 is CASSDDRTNEQFF. CDR3 in DNA: TGTGCCAGCTCAGATGACAGGACGAATGAGCAGTTCTTC.

This clonotype was seen repeatedly, ten times or more. This chain connects TRBV29-1 to TRBJ2-1, with D maybe TRBD2 (5 bases). The germline V gene has CDR1 SQVTM and CDR2 ANQGSEA. The CDR3 is 16 amino acids. V gave up 1 base and J gave up 0 bases, with 13 bases separating them. The CDR3: CSVEVGGQGSYNEQFF. CDR3 nucleotides: TGCAGCGTTGAAGTTGGAGGCCAAGGCTCCTACAATGAGCAGTTCTTC.

This clonotype was counted many times. The rearrangement links TRBV29-1 to TRBJ2-7; D is unresolved. V lost 7 bases to trimming and J lost 2 bases, with 9 bases between them. Germline loops: CDR1 SQVTM, CDR2 ANQGSEA. The CDR3 contains 11 residues. CDR3 amino acids: CSGRWAYEQYF. The CDR3 bases are TGCAGCGGTCGGTGGGCCTACGAGCAGTACTTC.

This clonotype was observed many times. This chain connects TRBV12-2 to TRBJ2-4; the table names TRBD2, a call not compared with the DNA. TRBV12-2 is designated a pseudogene. This CDR3 has 16 amino acids. In nucleotides, the CDR3 is TGTGCAAGTCGCGGGGGGACTAGATTTGCCAAAAACATTCAGTACTTC. Its protein is CASRGGTRFAKNIQYF.

This clonotype has ten or more counts. The gene calls are TRBV7-2 and TRBJ1-1; D remains ambiguous. In germline, CDR1 is SGHTA, CDR2 FQGNSA. The CDR3 runs 12 residues. The V end was cut by 5 bases, the J end by 7 bases, with 11 bases between. CDR3 DNA: TGTGCCAGCAGCCCCAGGACGGTTGAAGCTTTCTTT. It yields the protein CASSPRTVEAFF.

This clonotype showed up many times. The V and J genes are TRBV7-9 and TRBJ2-5; no clear D gene. V lost 6 bases to trimming and J lost 4 bases, with 15 bases between them. CDR1 is SEHNR and CDR2 is FQNEAQ in the germline V gene (reference sequence). This CDR3 comprises 14 residues. This chain's CDR3 is CASSPGRIGETQYF. In DNA form, the CDR3 reads TGTGCCAGCAGTCCCGGACGTATTGGAGAGACCCAGTACTTC. The variable domain in full, completed from reference TRBV7-9 and TRBJ2-5, reads DTGVSQNPRHKITKRGQNVTFRCDPISEHNRLYWYRQTLGQGPEFLTYFQNEAQLEKSRLLSDRFSAERPKGSFSTLEIQRTEQGDSAMYLCASSPGRIGETQYFGPGTRLLVL.

This clonotype was found many times. CDR3 nucleotides: TGTGCCAGCAGTTACTGGGGTAATCGAGAGACCCAGTACTTC. This gives the protein CASSYWGNRETQYF. The chain uses TRBV6-2 or TRBV6-3 and TRBJ2-5; D is ambiguous. The length of the CDR3 is 14 residues. Trimming took off 1 base at V and 4 bases at J, with 10 bases between the two ends. The germline V gene encodes CDR1 MNHEY and CDR2 SVGEGT.

This clonotype was seen many times. The gene calls are TRBV27 and TRBJ2-7, with 11 positions matching TRBD2. This CDR3 contains 14 residues. V was clipped by 5 bases and J by 4 bases; unmatched bases: 4. Germline loops: CDR1 MNHEY, CDR2 SMNVEV (reference sequence). Written as DNA, the CDR3 is TGTGCCAGCAGTATGGGACTAGCGGCGTACGAGCAGTACTTC. Its protein product is CASSMGLAAYEQYF.

There are many counts of this clonotype. This rearrangement joins TRBV20-1 to TRBJ2-5; no clear D. The CDR3 covers 14 residues. Germline V lookup: CDR1 DFQATT, CDR2 SNEGSKA (reference sequence). V lost 0 bases, J lost 1 base, and 9 bases lay in between. The CDR3 region is CSARDLRIQETQYF. In DNA form, the CDR3 reads TGCAGTGCTAGAGATTTACGGATCCAAGAGACCCAGTACTTC.

This clonotype showed up many times. The V call is TRBV12-3 or TRBV12-4, the J call TRBJ2-5; TRBD2 is a possible D gene (5 bases). V was trimmed by 6 bases and J by 0 bases, leaving 11 bases between them. The CDR3 contains 14 residues. CDR3 bases: TGTGCCAGCAGGACTAATAGGAACCAAGAGACCCAGTACTTC. Amino acid sequence: CASRTNRNQETQYF.

This clonotype appeared many times. The rearrangement joins TRBV13 to TRBJ1-5; TRBD1 agrees at 7 bases. This CDR3 has 14 residues. Trimming took 5 bases from V and 0 from J; bases not matched to a gene: 1. The germline CDR1 and CDR2 sequences are PRHDT and FYEKMQ (reference sequence). The CDR3 nucleotides read TGTGCCAGCAGCGACAGGGATAGCAATCAGCCCCAGCATTTT. As protein: CASSDRDSNQPQHF.

This clonotype was observed many times. The rearrangement links TRBV5-1 to TRBJ2-1; no firm D call. V gave up 0 bases and J gave up 1 base, with 11 bases separating them. Germline V gene sequence: CDR1 SGHRS, CDR2 YFSETQ. CDR3 length: 16 amino acids. The CDR3 here is CASSLGLSGSYNEQFF. CDR3 bases: TGCGCCAGCAGCTTGGGATTAAGTGGATCCTACAATGAGCAGTTCTTC.

There are many counts of this clonotype. The chain combines TRBV5-1 with TRBJ2-6; 7 nucleotides align to TRBD1. This CDR3 spans 16 amino acids. V shed 3 bases and J 0 bases; nucleotides not matched to a gene: 3. Germline V CDR1 and CDR2: SGHRS, YFSETQ. The CDR3 is CASSSDRSSGANVLTF. CDR3 nucleotide sequence: TGCGCCAGCAGCTCGGACAGGTCCTCTGGGGCCAACGTCCTGACTTTC.

This clonotype was picked up many times. The genes are TRBV10-3 and TRBJ1-2, with D uncertain. V shed 3 bases and J shed 4 bases, with 6 bases lying between them. CDR1 is ENHRY and CDR2 is SYGVKD in the germline V gene. This CDR3 is 12 amino acids long. CDR3 region: CAISELGYGYTF. In DNA, the CDR3 is TGTGCCATCAGTGAATTGGGCTATGGCTACACCTTC.

Ten or more counts support this clonotype. V gene TRBV5-1 combines with J gene TRBJ2-7, with D perhaps matching TRBD1 (6 bases). The CDR3 runs 15 residues. Looked up from germline, CDR1 is SGHRS and CDR2 is YFSETQ. V was shortened by 4 bases and J by 0 bases, with 14 bases between the two germline ends. The CDR3 loop is CASSTRPDSSYEQYF. CDR3 sequence (DNA): TGCGCCAGCAGCACGAGACCGGACAGCTCCTACGAGCAGTACTTC.

This clonotype has a handful of counts. V and J are TRBV7-2 and TRBJ1-5; D is uncertain. This CDR3 has 15 amino acids. Germline values: CDR1 SGHTA, CDR2 FQGNSA. Trimming left V 1 base short and J 7 bases short, with 14 bases between. The CDR3: CASSLEGAGGQPQHF. The CDR3 DNA reads TGTGCCAGCAGCTTAGAGGGTGCGGGAGGGCAGCCCCAGCATTTT.

This clonotype was seen a few times. The chain uses TRBV29-1 and TRBJ2-4, with 7 bases identical to TRBD1. The CDR3 is 13 amino acids. J gave up 9 bases and V 1 base, and 6 bases lay outside the gene matches. Germline V gives CDR1 SQVTM, CDR2 ANQGSEA. The CDR3 protein is CSVEVRGHTIQYF. The DNA of the CDR3 is TGCAGCGTTGAAGTGAGGGGGCACACCATTCAGTACTTC.